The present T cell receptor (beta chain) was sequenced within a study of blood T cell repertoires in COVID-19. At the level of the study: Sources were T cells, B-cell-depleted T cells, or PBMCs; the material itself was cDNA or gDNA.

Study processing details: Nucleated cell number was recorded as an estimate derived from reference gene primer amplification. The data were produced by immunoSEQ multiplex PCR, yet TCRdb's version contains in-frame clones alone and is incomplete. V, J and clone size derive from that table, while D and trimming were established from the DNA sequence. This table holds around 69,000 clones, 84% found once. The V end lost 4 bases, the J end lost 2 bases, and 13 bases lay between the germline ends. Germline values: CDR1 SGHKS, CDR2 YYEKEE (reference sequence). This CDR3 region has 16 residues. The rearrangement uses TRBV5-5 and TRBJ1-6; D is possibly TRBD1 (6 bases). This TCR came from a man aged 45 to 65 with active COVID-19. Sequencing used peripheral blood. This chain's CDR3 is CASSLNRVPYNSPLHF. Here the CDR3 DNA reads TGTGCCAGCAGCCTAAACAGGGTGCCCTATAATTCACCCCTCCACTTT.